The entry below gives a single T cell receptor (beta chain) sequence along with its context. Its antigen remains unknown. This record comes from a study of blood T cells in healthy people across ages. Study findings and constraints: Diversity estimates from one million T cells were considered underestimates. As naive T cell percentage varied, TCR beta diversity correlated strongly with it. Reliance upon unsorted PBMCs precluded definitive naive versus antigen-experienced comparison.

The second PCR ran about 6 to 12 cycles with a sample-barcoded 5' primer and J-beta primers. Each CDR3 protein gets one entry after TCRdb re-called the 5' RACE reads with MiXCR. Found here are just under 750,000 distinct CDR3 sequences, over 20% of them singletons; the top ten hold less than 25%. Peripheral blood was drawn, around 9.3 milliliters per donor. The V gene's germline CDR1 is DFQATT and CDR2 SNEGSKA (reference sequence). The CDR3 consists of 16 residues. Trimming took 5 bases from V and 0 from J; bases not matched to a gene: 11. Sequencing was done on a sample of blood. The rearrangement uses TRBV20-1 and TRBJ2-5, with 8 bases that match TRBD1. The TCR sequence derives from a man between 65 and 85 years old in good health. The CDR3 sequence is CSADRGDRSHQETQYF. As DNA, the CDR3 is TGCAGTGCTGACAGAGGGGACAGGAGTCACCAAGAGACCCAGTACTTC.